This T cell receptor beta chain stems from a study of cytomegalovirus exposure and HLA in healthy donors. Turning to this clone: Its target is not known.

Researchers ran the PCR with 60 Vbeta and 13 Jbeta primers. Method: immunoSEQ multiplex PCR; TCRdb's copy keeps in-frame clones and lacks some. The table includes fewer than 200,000 clones, 84% detected once. Study-wide findings and caveats: It emerged from a later analysis that several of the most significant clusters appeared to be linked to common viral pathogens. In a later analysis, a genetic analysis reported fewer productive-TCR N-insertions in an Asian-associated ancestry cluster than the cohort average.

The CDR3 runs 17 residues. Germline CDR1 and CDR2: MNHNS and SASEGT. With 4 bases clipped from V and 4 bases from J, the junction kept 7 bases outside the gene matches. The source of this sequence is a girl aged 2 to 10 in good health and CMV-seropositive. This chain connects TRBV6-1 to TRBJ2-4; 13 nucleotides agree with TRBD2. Input material: PBMCs. In DNA form, the CDR3 reads TGTGCCAGCAGTGCACCAGGGGGACTAGCGGGAAAAAACATTCAGTACTTC. Encoded protein: CASSAPGGLAGKNIQYF.